These 11 T cell receptor beta chains were all obtained from the same sample, sequenced in a study of vaccination and CD4 T cells after COVID-19. These receptors' targets are unknown. The treatment was: roughly 11-day PBMC culture with coronavirus spike peptide pools or control peptides (ViraFEST assay). The assay that was used to sequence DNA from cultured CD4+ T cells was the Oncomine TCR Beta short-read assay. TCRdb reprocessed the PCR reads with MiXCR, giving one entry per CDR3 protein. Of nearly 15,000 distinct CDR3 sequences listed, approximately 26% are singletons. Specimen: cultured CD4+ T cells from blood. The receptors originated from a human donor with COVID-19.

As regards this clonotype: One end of the junction fails to match germline, which may point to a read error. In nucleotides, the CDR3 is TGTGCCAGCAGCTTATTGGGGGGCTCACCCCCCCACTTT. Translating gives CASSLLGGSPPHF. The chain couples TRBV7-8 to TRBJ1-6, with D maybe TRBD1 (6 bases). This CDR3 contains 13 residues. CDR1 is SGHVS, CDR2 FQNEAQ, per germline.

V and J are TRBV19 and TRBJ1-6; 7 nucleotides align to TRBD1. The junction had 9 bases not matched to a gene; V was cut back by 6 bases and J by 7 bases. This CDR3 is 15 amino acids long. The germline gives CDR1 LNHDA, CDR2 SQIVND (reference sequence). CDR3 residues: CASRTDRAQNSPLHF. The DNA for the CDR3 is TGTGCCAGTAGAACCGACAGGGCCCAAAATTCACCCCTCCACTTT.

This clonotype was found a few times. The chain recombines TRBV10-2 with TRBJ2-1; TRBD1 matches at 7 bases. Germline CDR1 is WSHSY and CDR2 is SAAADI. Germline trimming cut 0 bases from V and 0 bases from J; bases unmatched to any gene: 5. This CDR3 comprises 17 residues. For the CDR3, the DNA is TGCGCCAGCAGTGAGTCTTTACAGGGGACCTCCTACAATGAGCAGTTCTTC. It is translated as CASSESLQGTSYNEQFF.

The chain has TRBV5-1 and TRBJ1-3; 7 bases match TRBD1. CDR1 is SGHRS, CDR2 YFSETQ, per germline. V was pared by 0 bases and J by 0 bases, with 3 bases of the junction left unmatched. This CDR3 has 16 residues. The CDR3 loop is CASSLDGQVSGNTIYF. The CDR3 DNA sequence: TGCGCCAGCAGCTTGGATGGACAGGTCTCTGGAAACACCATATATTTT.

This clonotype has just a few counts. J is TRBJ1-2 and V is TRBV28, with 9 bases aligning to TRBD1. Trimming took 5 bases from V and 3 from J; bases not matched to a gene: 7. CDR1 is MDHEN and CDR2 is SYDVKM in the germline V gene. CDR3 length: 15 amino acids. The CDR3 nucleotides read TGTGCCAGCAGTATTATGGGACAGGGTGACTATGGCTACACCTTC. It specifies CASSIMGQGDYGYTF.

The table lists this clonotype with a few counts. The chain uses TRBV28 and TRBJ1-5, with 9 bases matching TRBD1. The germline V gene encodes CDR1 MDHEN and CDR2 SYDVKM. Unmatched junction bases numbered 5, after V lost 5 bases and J lost 6 bases. The CDR3 is 14 amino acids. For the CDR3, the DNA is TGTGCCAGCAGTCAGGGACAGGGCGGTCAGCCCCAGCATTTT. Translation: CASSQGQGGQPQHF.

This clonotype was counted between two and nine times. The rearrangement joins TRBV19 to TRBJ2-1, with D tentatively TRBD1 (5 bases). There are 13 residues in the CDR3. CDR1 and CDR2 (germline): LNHDA, SQIVND (reference sequence). Trimming cost V 0 bases and J 10 bases, with 10 bases left between them. This CDR3 is CASSIDRDDEQFF. Written as DNA, the CDR3 is TGTGCCAGTAGTATAGACAGGGATGACGAGCAGTTCTTC.

V gene TRBV27 combines with J gene TRBJ2-7; TRBD1 or TRBD2 may be the D gene (5 bases each). The CDR3 spans 15 residues. V was cut by 7 bases and J by 2 bases, with 18 bases left in between. Germline CDR1 reads MNHEY; CDR2 reads SMNVEV (reference sequence). The CDR3 bases are TGTGCCAGCACCCGCCGGGACGGCCGCCCCTACGAGCAGTACTTC. The encoded protein is CASTRRDGRPYEQYF.

This rearrangement joins TRBV6-1 to TRBJ2-1; D is ambiguous. CDR1 is MNHNS, CDR2 SASEGT, per germline. The CDR3 length is 14 residues. Trimming stripped 6 bases from V and 1 base from J, with 10 bases between. This CDR3 is CASSKSRSYNEQFF. In nucleotides, the CDR3 is TGTGCCAGCAGCAAATCAAGATCCTACAATGAGCAGTTCTTC.

V usage is TRBV19 and J usage is TRBJ1-1; 7 nucleotides match TRBD1. CDR1 is LNHDA and CDR2 is SQIVND in the germline V gene (reference sequence). The trim removed 11 bases at V and 1 base at J, leaving 10 bases unmatched. The CDR3 totals 14 residues. The CDR3 DNA follows: TGTGCCGGTAAAACGACAGGGAGGAACACTGAAGCTTTCTTT. This gives the protein CAGKTTGRNTEAFF. The full variable domain, with the rest looked up from reference TRBV19 and TRBJ1-1, is DGGITQSPKYLFRKEGQNVTLSCEQNLNHDAMYWYRQDPGQGLRLIYYSQIVNDFQKGDIAEGYSVSREKKESFPLTVTSAQKNPTAFYLCAGKTTGRNTEAFFGQGTRLTVV.

The chain links TRBV20-1 to TRBJ2-7, with 10 bases lining up with TRBD2. Germline V gene lookup returns CDR1 DFQATT and CDR2 SNEGSKA (reference sequence). V dropped 0 bases and J dropped 4; count of bases not matched to a gene: 6. This CDR3 has 15 residues. CDR3 sequence reads: CSARDPIAGGYEQYF. The CDR3 DNA reads as TGCAGTGCTAGAGATCCGATAGCGGGGGGATACGAGCAGTACTTC.